This T cell receptor beta chain comes out of a study of blood T cells in healthy people across ages. Study findings and constraints: Higher diversity and more naive CD4+ cells were features of long-lived donors, compared to aged donors.

This clonotype was seen only a few times. The antigen is undetermined. The use of a sample-barcoded 5' primer and a J-beta primer mix characterized a second PCR of roughly 6 to 11 cycles. Samples each returned at least 2.5 million CDR3-containing paired-end reads. TCRdb re-analysed the 5' RACE reads in MiXCR, keeping a single row per CDR3 protein. The data hold over 700,000 distinct CDR3 sequences, with approximately 25% observed a single time. Another study also made use of these data, one on T cells of mothers and their children.

The sample taken for sequencing was blood. The TCR originated in a boy between 10 and 17 years old in good health.

DNA of the CDR3: TGCAGCGTTGTGGACAGCTACGAGCAGTACTTC. As protein: CSVVDSYEQYF. The chain is built from TRBV29-1 and TRBJ2-7, with D possibly TRBD1 on 6 matching bases. CDR3 length: 11 amino acids. Per the germline V gene, CDR1 is SQVTM and CDR2 is ANQGSEA. V lost 4 bases to trimming and J lost 3 bases, with 7 bases between them.